Listed here are 30 T cell receptor beta chains from one sample, sequenced in a study of monozygotic twins with inflammatory bowel disease. No DNA is given; TCRdb re-called the 5' RACE reads and lists each CDR3 protein once. Its table records over 130,000 distinct CDR3 sequences. Sequenced material: blood. These receptors originate from a human donor with ulcerative colitis or Crohn's disease, or a healthy co-twin of an affected twin (not recorded which).

CDR3 amino acids: CAWSRSVDTQYF. The genes are TRBV30 and TRBJ2-3. This CDR3 has 12 amino acids. Germline V gene sequence: CDR1 GTSNPN, CDR2 SVGIG (reference sequence).

V usage is TRBV28 and J usage is TRBJ1-5. Germline values: CDR1 MDHEN, CDR2 SYDVKM. CDR3 length: 15 residues. The CDR3 region is CASSLLNYSNQPQHF.

The CDR3 region is CASSQDGTSSYNEQFF. The genes are TRBV11-3 and TRBJ2-1; TCRdb outputs TRBD2, but without DNA this stays unchecked. Germline assignment: CDR1 SGHNT and CDR2 YENEEA. CDR3 size: 16 residues.

CDR3 amino acids: CASSLPRGGASTDTQYF. The V gene is TRBV7-6, the J gene TRBJ2-3; the D gene TCRdb calls, TRBD1, cannot be checked with no DNA. The CDR3 is 17 amino acids. Germline CDR1 and CDR2: SGHVS and FNYEAQ. The full variable domain, with the rest looked up from reference TRBV7-6 and TRBJ2-3, is GAGVSQSPRYKVTKRGQDVALRCDPISGHVSLYWYRQALGQGPEFLTYFNYEAQQDKSGLPNDRFSAERPEGSISTLTIQRTEQRDSAMYRCASSLPRGGASTDTQYFGPGTRLTVL.

V and J are TRBV9 and TRBJ2-5; the TCRdb D gene call, TRBD1, has no DNA to confirm it. Germline CDR1 reads SGDLS; CDR2 reads YYNGEE. The CDR3 totals 14 residues. CDR3 amino acids: CASSARQHQETQYF.

The J gene is TRBJ2-3, the V gene TRBV7-9; without DNA, the TCRdb call of TRBD2 cannot be checked. The CDR3 has 17 amino acids. Germline V lookup: CDR1 SEHNR, CDR2 FQNEAQ (reference sequence). CDR3 amino acids: CASSLGLAGGPTDTQYF.

The chain uses TRBV6-1 and TRBJ2-1; TCRdb's D call, TRBD1, is unchecked because there is no DNA. The germline V gene has CDR1 MNHNS and CDR2 SASEGT. The CDR3 spans 15 residues. The CDR3 here is CASSDRDRGDNEQFF.

CDR3 sequence: CASSQERAGKKTLKSYNEQFF. This chain uses TRBV3-1 with TRBJ2-1; TCRdb designates TRBD2, a call that cannot be tested without DNA. Germline values: CDR1 LGHDT, CDR2 YNNKEL (reference sequence). This CDR3 is 21 amino acids long.

This rearrangement joins TRBV29-1 to TRBJ2-1; the D call of TRBD1 rests on TCRdb alone, since no DNA is present to check it. The germline V gene encodes CDR1 SQVTM and CDR2 ANQGSEA. The CDR3 covers 12 residues. The CDR3: CSVRTEAGEQFF.

V is TRBV5-1 and J is TRBJ2-3; TCRdb reports TRBD2, a call that lacks DNA to check it against. CDR3 length: 15 residues. Per germline, CDR1 SGHRS and CDR2 YFSETQ. CDR3 region: CASSLLRGGADTQYF. The whole variable domain, filled in from reference TRBV5-1 and TRBJ2-3, reads KAGVTQTPRYLIKTRGQQVTLSCSPISGHRSVSWYQQTPGQGLQFLFEYFSETQRNKGNFPGRFSGRQFSNSRSEMNVSTLELGDSALYLCASSLLRGGADTQYFGPGTRLTVL.

This chain links TRBV5-1 with TRBJ1-1. The CDR3 extends over 15 amino acids. CDR1 is SGHRS, CDR2 YFSETQ, per germline. The CDR3 is CASSLAAVTNTEAFF. The full variable domain, rest sourced from reference TRBV5-1 and TRBJ1-1, is KAGVTQTPRYLIKTRGQQVTLSCSPISGHRSVSWYQQTPGQGLQFLFEYFSETQRNKGNFPGRFSGRQFSNSRSEMNVSTLELGDSALYLCASSLAAVTNTEAFFGQGTRLTVV.

This chain connects TRBV28 to TRBJ2-7; TCRdb reports TRBD2, a call that lacks DNA to check it against. There are 17 residues in the CDR3. The germline V gene encodes CDR1 MDHEN and CDR2 SYDVKM. The CDR3 region is CASSSLGTRPRVFEQYF. Full variable domain (rest looked up from reference TRBV28 and TRBJ2-7): DVKVTQSSRYLVKRTGEKVFLECVQDMDHENMFWYRQDPGLGLRLIYFSYDVKMKEKGDIPEGYSVSREKKERFSLILESASTNQTSMYLCASSSLGTRPRVFEQYFGPGTRLTVT.

J is TRBJ1-1 and V is TRBV7-8; TCRdb reports TRBD1, a call that lacks DNA to check it against. The germline gives CDR1 SGHVS, CDR2 FQNEAQ. This CDR3 has 14 amino acids. The CDR3 region is CASSKDRGDTEAFF.

The chain is built from TRBV20-1 and TRBJ2-5; TCRdb returns TRBD1, unconfirmable since there is no DNA. This CDR3 spans 16 amino acids. The V gene's germline CDR1 is DFQATT and CDR2 SNEGSKA (reference sequence). CDR3 sequence: CSARDHKGIVGETQYF.

The rearrangement joins TRBV6-5 to TRBJ2-4; TCRdb lists TRBD2, though no DNA is available to test this call. This CDR3 spans 14 amino acids. Germline values: CDR1 MNHEY, CDR2 SVGAGI. The CDR3 reads CASSYSRGGDIQYF.

The V and J genes are TRBV20-1 and TRBJ1-5. This CDR3 has 17 amino acids. Germline V gene data show CDR1 as DFQATT and CDR2 as SNEGSKA (reference sequence). The CDR3 loop is CSARDRSKSPSNQPQHF.

This rearrangement joins TRBV4-2 to TRBJ2-7; TCRdb returns TRBD2, unconfirmable since there is no DNA. The CDR3 consists of 12 residues. The germline V gene encodes CDR1 LGHNA and CDR2 YNFKEQ. This CDR3 reads CASSHEAEEQYF.

The CDR3 loop reads CASRRGHGQNTEAFF. This chain joins TRBV6-1 and TRBJ1-1; TCRdb's D call of TRBD1 is untestable without DNA. There are 15 residues in the CDR3. Germline loops: CDR1 MNHNS, CDR2 SASEGT.

The chain uses TRBV18 and TRBJ2-3; checking the TCRdb D call of TRBD1 is not possible without DNA. Germline V gene lookup returns CDR1 KGHSH and CDR2 LQKENI. This CDR3 is built from 16 residues. CDR3 region: CASSPPGTGGLDTQYF. Looking up the rest from reference TRBV18 and TRBJ2-3 gives the full variable domain: NAGVMQNPRHLVRRRGQEARLRCSPMKGHSHVYWYRQLPEEGLKFMVYLQKENIIDESGMPKERFSAEFPKEGPSILRIQQVVRGDSAAYFCASSPPGTGGLDTQYFGPGTRLTVL.

The chain couples TRBV10-3 to TRBJ2-7. The CDR3 loop spans 11 amino acids. CDR1 ENHRY and CDR2 SYGVKD come from the germline V gene. The CDR3 loop reads CAISVSYEQYF.

The chain combines TRBV12-3 or TRBV12-4 with TRBJ1-3. This CDR3 contains 15 residues. The CDR3: CASSLWGSSGNTIYF.

The chain has TRBV18 and TRBJ2-1. This CDR3 has 14 amino acids. The germline V gene has CDR1 KGHSH and CDR2 LQKENI. The CDR3 reads CASSPPGSYNEQFF.

This chain joins TRBV19 and TRBJ2-7; the D call from TCRdb, TRBD1, cannot be confirmed without DNA. CDR1 is LNHDA, CDR2 SQIVND, per germline (reference sequence). This CDR3 is 15 amino acids long. CDR3 sequence reads: CASSMGQGNYYEQYF.

The chain couples TRBV5-6 to TRBJ2-7; TCRdb's D call, TRBD1, is unchecked because there is no DNA. The CDR3 has 15 amino acids. Germline CDR1 and CDR2: SGHDT and YYEEEE. The CDR3 protein is CASSLETGVPYEQYF. The variable domain in full, completed from reference TRBV5-6 and TRBJ2-7, reads DAGVTQSPTHLIKTRGQQVTLRCSPKSGHDTVSWYQQALGQGPQFIFQYYEEEERQRGNFPDRFSGHQFPNYSSELNVNALLLGDSALYLCASSLETGVPYEQYFGPGTRLTVT.

The CDR3 here is CASSLEAGGWETQYF. The V gene is TRBV11-2, the J gene TRBJ2-5; TCRdb outputs TRBD2, but without DNA this stays unchecked. There are 15 residues in the CDR3. Germline V gives CDR1 SGHAT, CDR2 FQNNGV.

The chain joins TRBV18 to TRBJ2-7; with no DNA, the TCRdb D assignment of TRBD1 cannot be verified. Germline V gene data show CDR1 as KGHSH and CDR2 as LQKENI. The CDR3 length is 14 residues. CDR3 sequence reads: CASSPGQSHNEQYF.

The genes are TRBV6-1 and TRBJ2-1; TCRdb indicates TRBD2, and absent DNA this call remains unverified. Germline V gene data show CDR1 as MNHNS and CDR2 as SASEGT. This CDR3 spans 15 amino acids. CDR3 loop: CASSNRNSRFHEQFF.

J is TRBJ1-2 and V is TRBV5-1; no DNA is available, so the TRBD1 call from TCRdb remains unchecked. The CDR3 is made up of 14 amino acids. Germline CDR1 is SGHRS and CDR2 is YFSETQ. CDR3: CASSQGTGTYGYTF.

The rearrangement links TRBV29-1 to TRBJ1-1. Germline CDR1 is SQVTM and CDR2 is ANQGSEA. The CDR3 totals 11 residues. The CDR3 protein is CSVEQFAEAFF. Together with reference TRBV29-1 and TRBJ1-1, the CDR3 gives the full variable domain: SAVISQKPSRDICQRGTSLTIQCQVDSQVTMMFWYRQQPGQSLTLIATANQGSEATYESGFVIDKFPISRPNLTFSTLTVSNMSPEDSSIYLCSVEQFAEAFFGQGTRLTVV.

V usage is TRBV6-5 and J usage is TRBJ2-1; lacking DNA, the TRBD2 call made by TCRdb goes unchecked. Germline assignment: CDR1 MNHEY and CDR2 SVGAGI. The CDR3 totals 13 residues. The CDR3: CASSHNPQNEQFF.